The 25 T cell receptor beta chains below all came from one sample that was sequenced in a study of shared clonotypes between healthy human individuals. Here immunoSEQ multiplex PCR was the method, and the copy in TCRdb shows in-frame clones only, minus some. Of approximately 2,300,000 clones listed, 85% to 95% are singletons. Sample: naive CD4+ T cells from PBMCs. Subset defined: CD45RA+ positively selected. The receptors were gathered from a man between 18 and 35 years old in good health. Some clones in this sample may be carry-over from other donors' samples.

The J gene is TRBJ2-2, the V gene TRBV7-2, with a weak D call TRBD1 (5 bases). Trimming left V 4 bases short and J 6 bases short, with 12 bases between. The CDR3 consists of 14 residues. Germline lookup yields CDR1 SGHTA and CDR2 FQGNSA. In DNA, the CDR3 is TGTGCCAGCAGCTCCCAGGGCAGAGCCGGGGAGCTGTTTTTT. This gives the protein CASSSQGRAGELFF. The variable domain in full, with the rest retrieved from reference TRBV7-2 and TRBJ2-2, is GAGVSQSPSNKVTEKGKDVELRCDPISGHTALYWYRQSLGQGLEFLIYFQGNSAPDKSGLPSDRFSAERTGGSVSTLTIQRTQQEDSAVYLCASSSQGRAGELFFGEGSRLTVL.

The chain employs TRBV5-6 and TRBJ1-5, with D hard to call. V was clipped by 0 bases and J by 5 bases, with 15 bases between them. Germline V gene sequence: CDR1 SGHDT, CDR2 YYEEEE. The CDR3 length is 16 residues. The CDR3 loop is CASSLAGESSYQPQHF. The CDR3 DNA is TGTGCCAGCAGCTTGGCTGGGGAGTCGTCATATCAGCCCCAGCATTTT.

The V gene is TRBV5-5, the J gene TRBJ1-5; no definite D call. CDR1 is SGHKS and CDR2 is YYEKEE in the germline V gene (reference sequence). The CDR3 spans 14 residues. Trimming cost V 4 bases and J 3 bases, with 11 bases left between them. The CDR3 reads CASSPREDNQPQHF. The CDR3 coding sequence is TGTGCCAGCAGCCCACGGGAAGACAATCAGCCCCAGCATTTT.

This chain uses TRBV27 with TRBJ2-1; TRBD2 agrees at 8 bases. CDR1 and CDR2 (germline): MNHEY, SMNVEV (reference sequence). The J segment lost 3 bases and the V segment lost 0 bases, leaving 7 bases of the junction unmatched. The CDR3 totals 17 residues. CDR3 in amino acids: CASSLSGLAGRYNEQFF. CDR3 bases: TGTGCCAGCAGTTTATCTGGGCTAGCGGGCCGCTACAATGAGCAGTTCTTC.

As DNA, the CDR3 is TGTGCCAGCAGCCTTCGGGCACCTTCGAATGAGCAGTTCTTC. Residues: CASSLRAPSNEQFF. This chain connects TRBV28 to TRBJ2-1; D gene ambiguous. CDR3 length: 14 residues. Deletions cut 6 bases from V and 7 bases from J, with 16 bases between. CDR1 is MDHEN and CDR2 is SYDVKM in the germline V gene.

The rearrangement joins TRBV29-1 to TRBJ2-1, with 7 bases lining up with TRBD1. CDR1 and CDR2 (germline): SQVTM, ANQGSEA. The trim removed 4 bases at V and 1 base at J, leaving 7 bases unmatched. CDR3 size: 15 residues. The CDR3 is CSVVGQGESYNEQFF. The CDR3 DNA reads as TGCAGCGTTGTAGGGCAGGGGGAGTCCTACAATGAGCAGTTCTTC.

V usage is TRBV9 and J usage is TRBJ2-7, with TRBD1 identical over 9 bases. Germline CDR1 is SGDLS and CDR2 is YYNGEE. Trimming at V came to 4 bases and at J to 2 bases, leaving 4 bases not matched to a gene. There are 14 residues in the CDR3. The CDR3 spells CASSFRDRAYEQYF. In DNA, the CDR3 is TGTGCCAGCAGCTTCCGGGACAGGGCCTACGAGCAGTACTTC.

This chain links TRBV2 with TRBJ2-7, with TRBD2 matching over 7 bases. Trimming took 4 bases from V and 1 from J; bases not matched to a gene: 7. Germline V gene data show CDR1 as SNHLY and CDR2 as FYNNEI. This CDR3 comprises 15 residues. CDR3 nucleotide sequence: TGTGCCAGCAGTGCTGGTTCGGGAGGTTCCTACGAGCAGTACTTC. Encoded protein: CASSAGSGGSYEQYF.

The gene calls are TRBV5-3 and TRBJ1-1, with D tentatively TRBD1 (6 bases). TRBV5-3 is an ORF, and what it does is uncertain. V lost 6 bases and J 6 bases, leaving 12 bases between the germline ends. The CDR3 has 12 amino acids. In DNA, the CDR3 is TGTGCCAGAATTACAGGGTCCTCTGAAGCTTTCTTT. The encoded protein is CARITGSSEAFF.

This clone has a single count. Other DNA variants within this sample encode the same CDR3. This sequence joins TRBV7-9 and TRBJ1-2; D call uncertain. The germline gives CDR1 SEHNR, CDR2 FQNEAQ (reference sequence). V dropped 4 bases and J dropped 6 bases, with 3 bases sitting between them. The length of the CDR3 is 10 residues. The CDR3 is CASSSNGYTF. Written as DNA, the CDR3 is TGTGCCAGCAGCTCCAATGGCTACACCTTC. The complete variable domain, with remaining parts taken from reference TRBV7-9 and TRBJ1-2, reads DTGVSQNPRHKITKRGQNVTFRCDPISEHNRLYWYRQTLGQGPEFLTYFQNEAQLEKSRLLSDRFSAERPKGSFSTLEIQRTEQGDSAMYLCASSSNGYTFGSGTRLTVV.

The rearrangement joins TRBV7-3 to TRBJ1-1; possibly TRBD1 for D (5 bases). The CDR3 covers 15 residues. Germline V gives CDR1 SGHTA, CDR2 FQGTGA. Trimming stripped 4 bases from V and 3 bases from J, with 15 bases between. The CDR3 spells CASSSPSLGDTEAFF. The DNA of the CDR3 is TGTGCCAGCAGCTCACCCTCATTGGGGGACACTGAAGCTTTCTTT. Together with reference TRBV7-3 and TRBJ1-1, the CDR3 gives the full variable domain: GAGVSQTPSNKVTEKGKYVELRCDPISGHTALYWYRQSLGQGPEFLIYFQGTGAADDSGLPNDRFFAVRPEGSVSTLKIQRTERGDSAVYLCASSSPSLGDTEAFFGQGTRLTVV.

Comment on this clone: The identical CDR3 is also encoded by other nucleotide sequences in the sample. The rearrangement joins TRBV6-5 to TRBJ1-3; D remains ambiguous. Trimming took off 5 bases at V and 4 bases at J, with 6 bases between the two ends. The CDR3 is made up of 12 amino acids. Germline V gene lookup returns CDR1 MNHEY and CDR2 SVGAGI. CDR3 in DNA: TGTGCCAGCAGTAACAGAGGAAACACCATATATTTT. The encoded protein is CASSNRGNTIYF.

The genes are TRBV18 and TRBJ2-6; 11 nucleotides agree with TRBD1. This CDR3 has 18 residues. The V and J ends lost 2 bases and 2 bases, in that order; junction bases with no gene match: 5. The germline CDR1 and CDR2 sequences are KGHSH and LQKENI. The CDR3 is CASSPLGQGGAGANVLTF. The CDR3 DNA reads TGTGCCAGCTCACCATTGGGACAGGGGGGGGCTGGGGCCAACGTCCTGACTTTC.

This clone was detected only a few times. The chain has TRBV20-1 and TRBJ1-2, with unresolved D. The CDR3 is 11 residues long. Germline-derived CDR1 and CDR2 are DFQATT and SNEGSKA (reference sequence). Trimming removed 6 bases at V and 9 bases at J, with 14 bases between. This chain's CDR3 is CSALGNMRYTF. As DNA, the CDR3 is TGCAGTGCCCTGGGGAATATGCGCTACACCTTC.

This sequence joins TRBV29-1 and TRBJ1-4, with 9 bases lining up with TRBD1. The CDR3 totals 13 residues. Germline V gene lookup returns CDR1 SQVTM and CDR2 ANQGSEA. V lost 3 bases to trimming and J lost 8 bases; unmatched junction nucleotides: 4. DNA of the CDR3: TGCAGCGTTGAGGGGACAGGGCCCGAAAAACTGTTTTTT. This codes for CSVEGTGPEKLFF. Combining the CDR3 with reference TRBV29-1 and TRBJ1-4 gives the whole variable domain SAVISQKPSRDICQRGTSLTIQCQVDSQVTMMFWYRQQPGQSLTLIATANQGSEATYESGFVIDKFPISRPNLTFSTLTVSNMSPEDSSIYLCSVEGTGPEKLFFGSGTQLSVL.

V usage is TRBV27 and J usage is TRBJ2-7; 8 bases map to TRBD1. The V and J ends lost 7 bases and 4 bases, in that order; junction bases with no gene match: 9. The CDR3 contains 14 residues. Germline CDR1 and CDR2: MNHEY and SMNVEV (reference sequence). Here the CDR3 reads CASTPTGAGYEQYF. CDR3 DNA sequence: TGTGCCAGCACCCCGACAGGGGCAGGGTACGAGCAGTACTTC.

This sequence joins TRBV19 and TRBJ2-1, with 8 positions matching TRBD1. V gave up 4 bases and J gave up 9 bases; unmatched junction bases: 2. Germline CDR1 and CDR2: LNHDA and SQIVND (reference sequence). This CDR3 is built from 12 residues. CDR3 amino acids: CASSTRGREQFF. The DNA of the CDR3 is TGTGCCAGTAGTACCAGGGGGCGTGAGCAGTTCTTC.

The chain links TRBV7-6 to TRBJ1-1, with D unresolved. The germline gives CDR1 SGHVS, CDR2 FNYEAQ. The ends were cut back, 1 base at V and 0 bases at J, with 9 bases in the middle. The CDR3 covers 15 residues. The CDR3 region has the DNA TGTGCCAGCAGCTTAGACGGCGGCATGAACACTGAAGCTTTCTTT. Amino acids: CASSLDGGMNTEAFF.

This rearrangement joins TRBV6-9 to TRBJ2-7, with D unclear. Trimming removed 8 bases at V and 1 base at J, with 9 bases between. The CDR3 loop spans 12 amino acids. Germline CDR1 is MNHGY and CDR2 is SVAAGI. CDR3 nucleotides: TGTGCCAGCCTCGAGTATTCCTACGAGCAGTACTTC. The encoded protein is CASLEYSYEQYF.

J is TRBJ2-1 and V is TRBV14; 13 bases are shared with TRBD2. Germline loops: CDR1 SGHDN, CDR2 FVKESK. The V segment lost 4 bases and the J segment 4 bases; nucleotides outside the gene matches: 7. The CDR3 is 17 residues long. The CDR3 coding sequence is TGTGCCAGCAGCCCACAGCGGACTAGCGGGAGTTACAATGAGCAGTTCTTC. Translation: CASSPQRTSGSYNEQFF.

The V call is TRBV28, the J call TRBJ1-5, with D tentatively TRBD1 (5 bases). This CDR3 region has 14 residues. Between the trimmed V and J ends, which lost 5 bases and 3 bases, there was a span of 11 bases. Germline V gene data show CDR1 as MDHEN and CDR2 as SYDVKM. CDR3 bases: TGTGCCAGCAGTAAACAGGCTATCAATCAGCCCCAGCATTTT. Amino acid sequence: CASSKQAINQPQHF.

The chain employs TRBV18 and TRBJ2-1; 10 bases are a match to TRBD1. With V trimmed by 4 bases and J by 9 bases, 3 bases remained unmatched. CDR1 is KGHSH, CDR2 LQKENI, per germline. CDR3 length: 13 residues. CDR3 DNA sequence: TGTGCCAGCTCACGACAGGGGGCAAGTGAGCAGTTCTTC. Translated, it gives CASSRQGASEQFF.

V and J are TRBV5-1 and TRBJ2-7; 15 bases line up with TRBD2. Germline V gene sequence: CDR1 SGHRS, CDR2 YFSETQ. J lost 4 bases, V lost 3 bases, and 2 bases had no gene match. The length of the CDR3 is 15 residues. CDR3 residues: CASSWGLAGGYEQYF. Here the CDR3 DNA reads TGCGCCAGCAGCTGGGGACTAGCGGGAGGTTACGAGCAGTACTTC. Drawing the rest from reference TRBV5-1 and TRBJ2-7, the complete variable domain is KAGVTQTPRYLIKTRGQQVTLSCSPISGHRSVSWYQQTPGQGLQFLFEYFSETQRNKGNFPGRFSGRQFSNSRSEMNVSTLELGDSALYLCASSWGLAGGYEQYFGPGTRLTVT.

The V call is TRBV23-1, the J call TRBJ1-2; 9 bases are shared with TRBD1. TRBV23-1 is flagged as an ORF with uncertain function. V dropped 5 bases and J dropped 4; count of bases not matched to a gene: 5. The CDR3 loop spans 14 amino acids. In DNA form, the CDR3 reads TGCGCCAGCAGTTCAACAGGGGGCGTCTATGGCTACACCTTC. Its protein is CASSSTGGVYGYTF.

This clone appeared once. The chain has TRBV10-1 and TRBJ2-5; 10 bases agree with TRBD2. This CDR3 comprises 16 residues. J was trimmed by 2 bases and V by 2 bases; bases with no gene match: 5. Germline CDR1 is WNHNN and CDR2 is SYGVQD (reference sequence). CDR3 loop: CASSEEGSGRQETQYF. CDR3 DNA sequence: TGCGCCAGCAGTGAGGAGGGTAGCGGGAGGCAAGAGACCCAGTACTTC.